This TCR beta chain emerged from a study of vaccination and CD4 T cells after COVID-19. V shed 8 bases and J shed 1 base, with 11 bases lying between them. This CDR3 comprises 13 residues. Stated treatment: roughly 10-day PBMC culture with coronavirus spike peptide pools or control peptides (ViraFEST assay). This clonotype was seen more than once but under ten times. Its antigen is unidentified. Sequencing of DNA taken from cultured CD4+ T cells relied on the Oncomine TCR Beta short-read assay. TCRdb redid the calling of the PCR reads with MiXCR, one entry per CDR3 protein. The data contain 11,000 or so distinct CDR3 sequences, over 40% of them singletons.

The chain uses TRBV12-3 or TRBV12-4 and TRBJ1-1; D not resolved. The receptor was isolated from a human donor who had recovered from COVID-19. Sequencing was performed on CD4+ T cells from blood, cultured in vitro. The CDR3 sequence: CASLGLSNTEAFF. CDR3 in DNA: TGTGCCAGCCTTGGCCTTTCGAACACTGAAGCTTTCTTT.